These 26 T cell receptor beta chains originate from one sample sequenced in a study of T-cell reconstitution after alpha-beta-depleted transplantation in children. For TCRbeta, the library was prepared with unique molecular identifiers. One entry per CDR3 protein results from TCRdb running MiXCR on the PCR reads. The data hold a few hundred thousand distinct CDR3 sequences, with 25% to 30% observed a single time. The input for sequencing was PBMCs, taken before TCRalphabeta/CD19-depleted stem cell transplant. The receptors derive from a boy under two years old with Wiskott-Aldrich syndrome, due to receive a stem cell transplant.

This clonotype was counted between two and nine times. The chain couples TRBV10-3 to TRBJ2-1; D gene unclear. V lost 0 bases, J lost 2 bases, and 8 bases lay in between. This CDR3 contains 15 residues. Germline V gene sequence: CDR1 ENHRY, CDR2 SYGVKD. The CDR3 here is CAISESRSPYNEQFF. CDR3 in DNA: TGTGCCATCAGTGAGTCGCGGAGCCCCTACAATGAGCAGTTCTTC.

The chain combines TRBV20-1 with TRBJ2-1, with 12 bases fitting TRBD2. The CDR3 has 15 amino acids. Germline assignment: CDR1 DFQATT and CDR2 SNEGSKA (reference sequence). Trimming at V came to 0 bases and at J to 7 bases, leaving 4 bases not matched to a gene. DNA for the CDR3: TGCAGTGCTAGAGATATAACTAGCGGGAGGAATGAGCAGTTCTTC. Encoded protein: CSARDITSGRNEQFF.

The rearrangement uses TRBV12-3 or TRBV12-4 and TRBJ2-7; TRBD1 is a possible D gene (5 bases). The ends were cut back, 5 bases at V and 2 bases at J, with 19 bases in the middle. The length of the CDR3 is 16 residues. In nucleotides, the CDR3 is TGTGCCAGCAGTCCTAGAAAGGGGTCCTCCGCCTACGAGCAGTACTTC. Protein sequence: CASSPRKGSSAYEQYF.

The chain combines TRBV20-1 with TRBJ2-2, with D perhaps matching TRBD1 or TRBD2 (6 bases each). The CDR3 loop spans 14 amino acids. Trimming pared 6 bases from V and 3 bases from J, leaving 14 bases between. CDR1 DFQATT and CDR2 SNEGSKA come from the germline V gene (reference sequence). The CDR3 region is CSARGGIYTGELFF. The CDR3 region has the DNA TGCAGTGCCCGAGGGGGGATTTACACCGGGGAGCTGTTTTTT.

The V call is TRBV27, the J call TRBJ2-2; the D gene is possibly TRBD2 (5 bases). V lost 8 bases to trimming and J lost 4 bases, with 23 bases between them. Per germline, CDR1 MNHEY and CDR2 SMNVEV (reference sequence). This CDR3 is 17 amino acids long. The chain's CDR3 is CASAWLRAVGSTGELFF. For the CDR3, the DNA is TGTGCCAGCGCCTGGTTGAGAGCGGTAGGGAGCACCGGGGAGCTGTTTTTT.

As DNA, the CDR3 is TGTGCCAGCAGCTGGGACCCAGGGGAGACCCAGTACTTC. It translates to CASSWDPGETQYF. The genes are TRBV5-4 and TRBJ2-5; D may correspond to TRBD1 or TRBD2 (5 bases each). Deletions cut 3 bases from V and 5 bases from J, with 11 bases between. The CDR3 is 13 amino acids. Germline V gene sequence: CDR1 SGHNT, CDR2 YYREEE (reference sequence).

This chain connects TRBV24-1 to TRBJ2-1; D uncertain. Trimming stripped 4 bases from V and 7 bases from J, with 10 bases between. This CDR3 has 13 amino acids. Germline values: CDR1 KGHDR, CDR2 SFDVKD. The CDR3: CATSDYLENEQFF. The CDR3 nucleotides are TGTGCCACCAGTGACTACCTAGAGAATGAGCAGTTCTTC.

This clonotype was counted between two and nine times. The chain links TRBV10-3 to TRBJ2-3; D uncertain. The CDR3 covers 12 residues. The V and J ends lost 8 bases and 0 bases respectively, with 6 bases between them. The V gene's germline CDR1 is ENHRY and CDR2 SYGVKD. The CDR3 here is CAIGPSTDTQYF. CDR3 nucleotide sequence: TGTGCCATCGGTCCTAGCACAGATACGCAGTATTTT.

This chain's CDR3 is CSARGIAGGPGELFF. The CDR3 DNA follows: TGCAGTGCTAGGGGAATAGCGGGGGGGCCTGGGGAGCTGTTTTTT. V gene TRBV20-1 combines with J gene TRBJ2-2; 11 nucleotides match TRBD2. Germline CDR1 and CDR2: DFQATT and SNEGSKA (reference sequence). V was clipped by 3 bases and J by 8 bases; unmatched bases: 8. The CDR3 has 15 amino acids.

The CDR3 bases are TGCAGTGCTAGCGCGGACGGCGACTACGAGCAGTACTTC. Translated: CSASADGDYEQYF. This chain links TRBV20-1 with TRBJ2-7; D gene uncertain. Germline assignment: CDR1 DFQATT and CDR2 SNEGSKA (reference sequence). With 3 bases removed from V and 3 bases from J, the gap between germline ends came to 12 bases. The CDR3 spans 13 residues.

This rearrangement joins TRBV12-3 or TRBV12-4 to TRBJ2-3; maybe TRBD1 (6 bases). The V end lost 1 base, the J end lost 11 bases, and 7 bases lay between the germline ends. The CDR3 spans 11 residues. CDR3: CASSLVGQQYF. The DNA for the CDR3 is TGTGCCAGCAGTTTAGTGGGACAGCAGTATTTT.

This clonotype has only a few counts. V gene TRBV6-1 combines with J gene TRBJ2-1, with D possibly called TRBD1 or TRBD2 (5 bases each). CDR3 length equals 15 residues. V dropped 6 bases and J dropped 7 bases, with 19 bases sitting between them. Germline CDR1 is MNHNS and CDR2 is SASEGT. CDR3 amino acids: CASRRGQGRQNEQFF. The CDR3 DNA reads TGTGCCAGCAGACGAGGGCAGGGTCGTCAGAATGAGCAGTTCTTC.

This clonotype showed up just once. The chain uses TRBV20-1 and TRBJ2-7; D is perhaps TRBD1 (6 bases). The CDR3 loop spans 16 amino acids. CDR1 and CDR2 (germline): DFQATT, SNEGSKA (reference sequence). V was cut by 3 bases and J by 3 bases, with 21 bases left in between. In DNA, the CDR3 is TGCAGTGCTAGCCACCCGATGGAGAGGGGGTACTACGAGCAGTACTTC. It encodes CSASHPMERGYYEQYF.

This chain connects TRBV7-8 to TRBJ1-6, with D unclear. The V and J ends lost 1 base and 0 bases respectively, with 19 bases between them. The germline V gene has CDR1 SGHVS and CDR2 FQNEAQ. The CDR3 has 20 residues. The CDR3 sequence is CASSLVPNAGMSSYNSPLHF. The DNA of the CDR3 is TGTGCCAGCAGCTTAGTGCCAAACGCCGGGATGAGCTCCTATAATTCACCCCTCCACTTT. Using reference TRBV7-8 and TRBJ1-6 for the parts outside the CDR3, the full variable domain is GAGVSQSPRYKVAKRGQDVALRCDPISGHVSLFWYQQALGQGPEFLTYFQNEAQLDKSGLPSDRFFAERPEGSVSTLKIQRTQQEDSAVYLCASSLVPNAGMSSYNSPLHFGNGTRLTVT.

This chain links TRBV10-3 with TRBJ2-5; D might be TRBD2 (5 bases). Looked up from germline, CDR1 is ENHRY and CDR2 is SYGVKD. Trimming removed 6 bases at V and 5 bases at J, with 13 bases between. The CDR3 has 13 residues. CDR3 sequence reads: CAISRTAHETQYF. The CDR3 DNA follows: TGTGCCATCAGCAGGACTGCGCATGAGACCCAGTACTTC.

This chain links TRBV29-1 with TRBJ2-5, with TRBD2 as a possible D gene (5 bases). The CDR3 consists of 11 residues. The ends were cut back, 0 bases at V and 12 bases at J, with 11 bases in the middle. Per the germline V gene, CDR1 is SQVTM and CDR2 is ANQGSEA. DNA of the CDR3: TGCAGCGTTGAAGAACCCGGGAAGAAGTACTTC. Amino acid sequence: CSVEEPGKKYF.

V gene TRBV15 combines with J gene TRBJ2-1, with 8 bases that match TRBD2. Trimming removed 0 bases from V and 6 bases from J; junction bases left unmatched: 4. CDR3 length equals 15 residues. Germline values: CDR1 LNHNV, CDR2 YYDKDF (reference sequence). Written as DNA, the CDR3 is TGTGCCACCAGCAGAGATAGCGGGGAGGCCAATGAGCAGTTCTTC. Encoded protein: CATSRDSGEANEQFF.

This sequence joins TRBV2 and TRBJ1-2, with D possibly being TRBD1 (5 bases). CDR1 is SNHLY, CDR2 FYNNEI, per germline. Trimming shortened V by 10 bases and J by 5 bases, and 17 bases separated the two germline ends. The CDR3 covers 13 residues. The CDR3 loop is CANRLGRDYGYTF. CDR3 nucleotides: TGTGCCAACCGACTGGGGCGGGATTATGGCTACACCTTC.

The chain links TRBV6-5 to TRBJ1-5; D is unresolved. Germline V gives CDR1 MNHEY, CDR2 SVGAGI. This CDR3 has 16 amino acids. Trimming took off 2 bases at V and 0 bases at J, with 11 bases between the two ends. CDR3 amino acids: CASSYPTAGSNQPQHF. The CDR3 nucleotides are TGTGCCAGCAGTTACCCGACGGCGGGTAGCAATCAGCCCCAGCATTTT.

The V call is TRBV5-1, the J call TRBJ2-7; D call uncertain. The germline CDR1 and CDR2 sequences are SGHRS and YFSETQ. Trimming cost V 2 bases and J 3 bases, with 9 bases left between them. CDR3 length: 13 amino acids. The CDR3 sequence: CASSFSSYYEQYF. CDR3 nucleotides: TGCGCCAGCAGCTTTTCTTCGTACTACGAGCAGTACTTC. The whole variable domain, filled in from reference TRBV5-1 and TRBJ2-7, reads KAGVTQTPRYLIKTRGQQVTLSCSPISGHRSVSWYQQTPGQGLQFLFEYFSETQRNKGNFPGRFSGRQFSNSRSEMNVSTLELGDSALYLCASSFSSYYEQYFGPGTRLTVT.

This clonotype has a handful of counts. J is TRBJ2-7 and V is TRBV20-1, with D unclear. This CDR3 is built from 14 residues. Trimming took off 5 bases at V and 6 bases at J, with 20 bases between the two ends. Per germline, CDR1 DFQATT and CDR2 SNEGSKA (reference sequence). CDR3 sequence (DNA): TGCAGTGCTTGTGAGACAAAACCCGAATGCGAGCAGTACTTC. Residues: CSACETKPECEQYF.

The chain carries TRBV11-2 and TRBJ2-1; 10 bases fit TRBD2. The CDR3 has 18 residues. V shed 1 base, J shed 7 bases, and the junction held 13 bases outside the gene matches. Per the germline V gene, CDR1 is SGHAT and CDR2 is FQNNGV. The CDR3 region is CASSLVWASGSLRNEQFF. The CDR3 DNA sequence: TGTGCCAGCAGCTTAGTGTGGGCTAGCGGGAGTCTTAGGAATGAGCAGTTCTTC.

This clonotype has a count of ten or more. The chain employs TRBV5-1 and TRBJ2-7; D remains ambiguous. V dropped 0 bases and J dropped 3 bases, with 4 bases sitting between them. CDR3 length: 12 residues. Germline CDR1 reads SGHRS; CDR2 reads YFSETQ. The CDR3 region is CASSLGFYEQYF. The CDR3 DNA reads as TGCGCCAGCAGCTTGGGTTTCTACGAGCAGTACTTC. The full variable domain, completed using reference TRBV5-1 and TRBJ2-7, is KAGVTQTPRYLIKTRGQQVTLSCSPISGHRSVSWYQQTPGQGLQFLFEYFSETQRNKGNFPGRFSGRQFSNSRSEMNVSTLELGDSALYLCASSLGFYEQYFGPGTRLTVT.

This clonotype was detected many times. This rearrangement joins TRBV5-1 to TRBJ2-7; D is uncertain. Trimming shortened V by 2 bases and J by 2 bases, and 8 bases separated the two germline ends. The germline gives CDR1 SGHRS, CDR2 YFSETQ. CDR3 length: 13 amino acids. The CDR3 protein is CASSLTAPYEQYF. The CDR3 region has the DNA TGCGCCAGCAGCTTAACAGCGCCCTACGAGCAGTACTTC.

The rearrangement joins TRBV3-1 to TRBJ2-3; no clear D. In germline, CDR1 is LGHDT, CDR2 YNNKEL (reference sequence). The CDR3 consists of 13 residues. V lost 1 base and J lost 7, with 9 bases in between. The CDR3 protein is CASSQVTGYTQYF. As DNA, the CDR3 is TGTGCCAGCAGCCAAGTAACCGGGTATACGCAGTATTTT.

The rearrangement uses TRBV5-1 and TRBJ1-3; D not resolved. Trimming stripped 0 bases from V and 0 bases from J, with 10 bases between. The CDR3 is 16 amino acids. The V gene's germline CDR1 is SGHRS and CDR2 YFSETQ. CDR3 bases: TGCGCCAGCAGCTTGGTGGACGGCTCCTCTGGAAACACCATATATTTT. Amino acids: CASSLVDGSSGNTIYF.